The 10 T cell receptor beta chains presented below share a single source sample, sequenced in a study of blood T cell repertoires in COVID-19. The repertoire was sequenced with immunoSEQ multiplex PCR; TCRdb's copy has only in-frame clones and lacks some. The sample consists of under 450,000 clones, 80% to 85% of them appearing once. Sequencing was carried out using PBMCs or T cells enriched from blood (not recorded which). These receptors all come from a woman between 50 and 59 years old who had recovered from COVID-19.

This chain joins TRBV7-9 and TRBJ1-5; D might be TRBD1 (5 bases). V lost 6 bases and J lost 4, with 13 bases in between. CDR1 and CDR2 (germline): SEHNR, FQNEAQ (reference sequence). This CDR3 contains 14 residues. The CDR3 sequence is CASRGGTGNQPQHF. The DNA for the CDR3 is TGTGCCAGCAGGGGAGGGACCGGTAATCAGCCCCAGCATTTT.

Concerning this clone itself: One end of the junction varies from germline; a read error may be responsible. The chain employs TRBV15 and TRBJ2-1; D gene ambiguous. Germline assignment: CDR1 LNHNV and CDR2 YYDKDF (reference sequence). This CDR3 region has 13 residues. The CDR3 reads CATSRAFYSEQFF. The DNA for the CDR3 is TGTGCCACCAGCAGAGCTTTTTACAGTGAGCAGTTCTTC.

The chain joins TRBV7-2 to TRBJ1-2; D is possibly TRBD1 (6 bases). Germline V gene lookup returns CDR1 SGHTA and CDR2 FQGNSA. V shed 5 bases and J shed 1 base, with 14 bases lying between them. The CDR3 sequence is 15 residues long. In nucleotides, the CDR3 is TGTGCCAGCAGCCTAAAGACAGGAGATAACTATGGCTACACCTTC. This translates into CASSLKTGDNYGYTF.

The chain joins TRBV10-2 to TRBJ2-7; no definite D call. Germline V gives CDR1 WSHSY, CDR2 SAAADI. The CDR3 spans 10 residues. Trimming took off 8 bases at V and 4 bases at J, with 6 bases between the two ends. CDR3 residues: CASLSYEQYF. DNA for the CDR3: TGCGCCAGCCTTTCTTACGAGCAGTACTTC.

The gene calls are TRBV29-1 and TRBJ2-4; a weak D match, TRBD2 (5 bases). The CDR3 loop spans 13 amino acids. Germline loops: CDR1 SQVTM, CDR2 ANQGSEA. The germline V and J ends were trimmed by 3 bases and 0 bases, with 6 bases remaining between them. The CDR3 sequence is CSVDEGAKNIQYF. As DNA, the CDR3 is TGCAGCGTTGATGAGGGAGCCAAAAACATTCAGTACTTC.

This clone came up once. This sequence joins TRBV11-1 and TRBJ2-7; D unclear. V was shortened by 5 bases and J by 3 bases, with 11 bases between the two germline ends. Germline loops: CDR1 SGHAT, CDR2 FQDESV (reference sequence). This CDR3 region has 13 residues. CDR3 sequence reads: CASSPSRGYEQYF. The CDR3 nucleotides read TGTGCCAGCAGCCCAAGTCGAGGCTACGAGCAGTACTTC.

As to this clone: The junction does not match germline at one end; this may be a read error. The chain employs TRBV3-1 (or the pseudogene TRBV3-2) and TRBJ2-1; 8 bases are shared with TRBD2. The germline CDR1 and CDR2 sequences are LGHDT and YNNKEL (reference sequence). The CDR3 totals 15 residues. CDR3 protein: CASSPSLGLVERWIF. CDR3 nucleotides: TGTGCCAGCAGCCCCAGCTTGGGACTAGTGGAGAGGTGGATCTTC.

This chain uses TRBV7-2 with TRBJ1-2; tentative D call: TRBD1 (6 bases). The CDR3 has 13 amino acids. V lost 5 bases and J lost 5, with 12 bases in between. CDR1 is SGHTA, CDR2 FQGNSA, per germline. CDR3 sequence: CASSPQGWYGYTF. As DNA, the CDR3 is TGTGCCAGCAGCCCACAGGGTTGGTATGGCTACACCTTC.

CDR3 loop: CASSFGQGTAFF. The CDR3 DNA sequence: TGTGCCAGCAGCTTTGGACAGGGTACAGCTTTCTTT. The chain combines TRBV11-3 with TRBJ1-1, with TRBD1 matching 8 bases. The junction had 4 bases not matched to a gene; V was cut back by 3 bases and J by 10 bases. This CDR3 is built from 12 residues. CDR1 SGHNT and CDR2 YENEEA come from the germline V gene.

Details on this clone: The sample holds other DNA sequences that translate to the same CDR3. The chain is built from TRBV7-9 and TRBJ1-4, with 10 bases fitting TRBD1. There are 14 residues in the CDR3. The V and J ends lost 5 bases and 7 bases, in that order; junction bases with no gene match: 4. The germline gives CDR1 SEHNR, CDR2 FQNEAQ (reference sequence). The CDR3 DNA reads TGTGCCAGCAGCCTTGGACAGGGGGGTGAAAAACTGTTTTTT. Protein product: CASSLGQGGEKLFF.